This T cell receptor (beta chain) was sequenced during a study of patients and donors after allogeneic stem cell transplantation (TCRdb year 2020). The V end loses 6 bases and the J end loses 1 base, and a stretch of 3 bases separates them. Sequences SNHLY (CDR1) and FYNNEI (CDR2) are obtained from the germline V gene. Measured from the cysteine to the phenylalanine, the CDR3 is 11 residues long. Solely the CDR3 DNA is kept, with 33 bases framed from the first base. Receptors were amplified or captured by RT-PCR. Sequenced on a NextSeq 550. TCRdb reran the public reads through fastp at Q25 and MiXCR, keeping productive beta chains. Records with the same CDR3 protein are collapsed into one entry carrying the most frequent genes and DNA. For this sample the table gives fewer than 12,000 distinct CDR3 sequences, of which 20% to 25% were detected only once. 40% to 65% of the sample is held by the ten biggest clonotypes.

A word on this clonotype: Its antigen is not yet known. Per-nucleotide qualities are absent, and no much larger clonotype sits a single base away.

The receptor was derived from a human donor who was either an allogeneic HSCT recipient or a stem cell or donor lymphocyte infusion donor (not recorded which). It is not recorded whose cells these are; they may come from a transplant donor. Sequencing input: blood, either unsorted or a sorted T cell fraction (not recorded which). The chain is encoded by TRBV2 joined to TRBJ1-1; the D segment cannot be called with confidence. The CDR3 reads CASRENTEAFF. The nucleotides read TGTGCCAGCAGGGAGAACACTGAAGCTTTCTTT.